These T cell receptor beta chains were read from a single sample in a study of vaccination and CD4 T cells after COVID-19. The antigens these receptors bind are not known. Each CDR3 protein gets one entry after TCRdb re-called the PCR reads with MiXCR. The sample gives just over 15,000 distinct CDR3 sequences, 55% to 85% of which show up once; 18% is in the top ten. Sequencing was carried out using CD4+ T cells from blood, cultured in vitro. These receptors originate from a human donor who had recovered from COVID-19. Each CDR3 is given with its conserved first and last residue. D genes are given only for firm matches. Rows give clone size only sometimes, using once, few, many, or a class for an expanded clone.

D	V	J	size	length	CDR3	DNA
TRBD2	TRBV7-3	TRBJ2-1	.	13	CASSLAGNAEQFF	TGTGCCAGCAGCCTAGCGGGAAACGCTGAGCAGTTCTTC
.	TRBV6-1	TRBJ1-2	.	11	CASSQGYGYTF	TGTGCCAGCAGCCAGGGTTATGGCTACACCTTC
.	TRBV12-3/TRBV12-4	TRBJ1-3	.	12	CASSLRGNTIYF	TGTGCCAGCAGTTTGAGGGGAAACACCATATATTTT
TRBD1	TRBV6-1	TRBJ2-2	.	14	CASSQQGAVRELFF	TGTGCCAGCTCTCAACAGGGGGCTGTAAGGGAGCTGTTTTTT
.	TRBV5-4	TRBJ2-1	.	11	CASSPGTEQFF	TGTGCCAGCAGCCCAGGGACCGAGCAGTTCTTC
.	TRBV20-1	TRBJ2-3	.	11	CSAQSRDTQYF	TGCAGTGCTCAAAGCAGAGATACGCAGTATTTT
.	TRBV6-1	TRBJ1-1	.	15	CASSRYMGKNTEAFF	TGTGCCAGCAGTCGGTATATGGGGAAGAACACTGAAGCTTTCTTT
.	TRBV28	TRBJ2-3	.	15	CASSNLGGSTDTQYF	TGTGCCAGCAGTAACCTGGGGGGTAGCACAGATACGCAGTATTTT
.	TRBV6-1	TRBJ2-2	.	13	CAGRRANTGELFF	TGTGCCGGTCGTCGGGCGAACACCGGGGAGCTGTTTTTT
.	TRBV19	TRBJ1-2	.	14	CASTNNGQSYGYTF	TGTGCCAGTACTAACAATGGGCAGAGCTATGGCTACACCTTC
.	TRBV5-1	TRBJ2-7	.	13	CASSFEGPYGQYF	TGCGCCAGCAGCTTTGAGGGCCCGTACGGGCAATACTTC
.	TRBV6-1	TRBJ1-3	once	16	CASIARATDSGNTIYF	TGTGCCAGCATAGCCAGAGCAACGGACTCTGGAAACACCATATATTTT
.	TRBV24-1	TRBJ2-3	.	13	CATSGASTDTQYF	TGTGCCACCAGTGGTGCTAGCACAGATACGCAGTATTTT
.	TRBV6-5	TRBJ1-2	.	13	CASSYGGRGGYTF	TGTGCCAGCAGTTACGGGGGCCGCGGCGGCTACACCTTC
TRBD1	TRBV28	TRBJ1-5	.	19	CASSLGTGGLLGSNQPQHF	TGTGCCAGCAGTCTTGGGACAGGGGGCCTTTTGGGAAGCAATCAGCCCCAGCATTTT
.	TRBV28	TRBJ1-1	.	17	CASSTPGPFVETGEAFF	TGTGCCAGCAGCACCCCTGGGCCGTTTGTGGAGACCGGTGAAGCTTTCTTT
.	TRBV2	TRBJ2-7	once	14	CATKRDTDSYEQYF	TGTGCCACAAAGCGGGACACAGACTCCTACGAGCAGTACTTC
.	TRBV6-5	TRBJ2-2	.	15	CASSSGNLNTGELFF	TGTGCCAGCAGTTCGGGAAACCTGAACACCGGGGAGCTGTTTTTT
.	TRBV7-3	TRBJ1-6	.	14	CASSLFEPDSPLHF	TGTGCCAGCAGCTTATTCGAGCCCGATTCACCCCTCCACTTT
TRBD1	TRBV19	TRBJ1-5	.	14	CASSTGTVNQPQHF	TGTGCCAGTAGTACCGGGACAGTCAATCAGCCCCAGCATTTT
.	TRBV10-3	TRBJ1-2	few	11	CAIGQNGGYTF	TGTGCCATCGGACAGAATGGTGGCTACACCTTC
TRBD1	TRBV19	TRBJ1-5	.	15	CASSIAAGGHQPQHF	TGTGCCAGTAGTATTGCGGCAGGGGGCCATCAGCCCCAGCATTTT
.	TRBV7-9	TRBJ2-3	.	9	CASSQTQYF	TGTGCCAGCAGCCAAACGCAGTATTTT
TRBD1	TRBV20-1	TRBJ1-3	large	14	CSASDRGLGNTIYF	TGCAGTGCTAGTGACAGGGGGCTTGGAAACACCATATATTTT
TRBD1	TRBV27	TRBJ1-5	.	15	CASSLQGYSNQPQHF	TGTGCCAGCAGTCTACAGGGGTATAGCAATCAGCCCCAGCATTTT
TRBD2	TRBV7-4	TRBJ2-3	.	15	CASTPWSGRSDTQYF	TGTGCCAGCACCCCCTGGAGCGGGAGGTCTGATACGCAGTATTTT
.	TRBV20-1	TRBJ1-1	.	11	CSVFRATEAFF	TGCAGTGTGTTCCGGGCTACTGAAGCTTTCTTT
TRBD1	TRBV7-3	TRBJ2-3	.	16	CASSLTVTGGLDTQYF	TGTGCCAGCAGCTTAACGGTGACAGGGGGATTAGATACGCAGTATTTT
.	TRBV19	TRBJ1-5	.	14	CASRETGSNQPQHF	TGTGCCAGTAGAGAGACCGGTAGCAATCAGCCCCAGCATTTT
TRBD2	TRBV7-2	TRBJ2-5	.	18	CASSLAPPGRPGQETQYF	TGTGCCAGCAGCTTAGCTCCCCCCGGGAGGCCGGGACAAGAGACCCAGTACTTC
.	TRBV6-2/TRBV6-3	TRBJ2-1	.	14	CASSFRLLRNEQFF	TGTGCCAGCAGTTTTAGACTACTCCGGAATGAGCAGTTCTTC
.	TRBV5-5	TRBJ2-7	.	13	CASTLTPTYEQYF	TGTGCCAGCACCCTGACGCCGACCTACGAGCAGTACTTC
.	TRBV10-1	TRBJ2-4	once	14	CASSEAGNQNIQYF	TGCGCCAGCAGTGAGGCCGGAAACCAAAACATTCAGTACTTC
.	TRBV20-1	TRBJ1-1	once	12	CSARDPGGGAFF	TGCAGTGCTAGAGACCCGGGGGGGGGAGCTTTCTTT
.	TRBV27	TRBJ1-3	.	14	CASSTVGAGNTIYF	TGTGCCAGCTCGACGGTGGGAGCTGGAAACACCATATATTTT
.	TRBV6-1	TRBJ2-1	.	15	CASSEFVTGYNEQFF	TGTGCCAGCAGTGAATTTGTGACTGGATACAATGAGCAGTTCTTC
TRBD1	TRBV2	TRBJ1-5	.	14	CASTGQGNNQPQHF	TGTGCCAGCACTGGACAGGGGAACAATCAGCCCCAGCATTTT
.	TRBV7-9	TRBJ2-4	.	18	CASSRAVLGGFSKNIQYF	TGTGCCAGCAGCCGCGCCGTGTTGGGGGGATTCTCCAAAAACATTCAGTACTTC
.	TRBV24-1	TRBJ2-2	once	15	CATSDMGDGTRELFF	TGTGCCACCAGTGACATGGGTGACGGGACTCGGGAGCTGTTTTTT
TRBD1	TRBV6-1	TRBJ1-1	.	14	CASSGGQGNTEAFF	TGTGCCAGCAGTGGCGGACAGGGGAACACTGAAGCTTTCTTT
.	TRBV9	TRBJ1-1	.	14	CASSAQGTDTEAFF	TGTGCCAGCAGCGCACAGGGTACGGACACTGAAGCTTTCTTT
.	TRBV7-9	TRBJ2-6	few	16	CASSLTRSSGANVLTF	TGTGCCAGCAGCCTCACCCGGTCCTCTGGGGCCAACGTCCTGACTTTC
TRBD1	TRBV20-1	TRBJ2-5	few	14	CSASDRGKQETQYF	TGCAGTGCTAGCGACAGGGGGAAACAAGAGACCCAGTACTTC
TRBD1	TRBV7-2	TRBJ1-5	.	14	CASSWDSSNQPQHF	TGTGCCAGCAGCTGGGACAGTAGCAATCAGCCCCAGCATTTT
TRBD2	TRBV28	TRBJ2-7	.	14	CASRKAGAVYEQYF	TGTGCCAGCAGGAAAGCGGGAGCGGTCTACGAGCAGTACTTC
TRBD1	TRBV24-1	TRBJ2-2	once	15	CATSAGTGEAGELFF	TGTGCCACCAGTGCCGGGACAGGGGAGGCCGGGGAGCTGTTTTTT
.	TRBV6-1	TRBJ2-2	.	16	CASSEGTRINTGELFF	TGTGCCAGCAGTGAAGGGACGAGAATCAACACCGGGGAGCTGTTTTTT
.	TRBV11-3	TRBJ2-3	.	17	CASSPSNGGFSTDTQYF	TGTGCCAGCAGCCCTTCAAACGGCGGTTTTAGCACAGATACGCAGTATTTT
.	TRBV30	TRBJ1-1	.	14	CAWRHPSFRVEAFF	TGTGCCTGGAGGCACCCAAGTTTTCGGGTCGAAGCTTTCTTT
.	TRBV7-9	TRBJ1-2	.	16	CASSPPPGPRVYGYTF	TGTGCCAGCAGCCCGCCCCCGGGACCGAGAGTATATGGCTACACCTTC
.	TRBV24-1	TRBJ2-5	.	13	CATSDLRQETQYF	TGTGCCACCAGTGATCTACGTCAAGAGACCCAGTACTTC
TRBD1	TRBV12-3/TRBV12-4	TRBJ1-5	.	16	CASSIDRAGSNQPQHF	TGTGCCAGCAGTATAGACAGGGCAGGAAGCAATCAGCCCCAGCATTTT
.	TRBV5-4	TRBJ2-6	.	14	CASSQKAGANVLTF	TGTGCCAGCAGCCAAAAGGCTGGGGCCAACGTCCTGACTTTC
.	TRBV29-1	TRBJ1-1	.	14	CSVDHQGRSTEAFF	TGCAGCGTTGATCACCAGGGCCGATCCACTGAAGCTTTCTTT
.	TRBV6-1	TRBJ2-5	.	13	CASRNRVRETQYF	TGTGCCAGCAGAAACAGGGTCCGAGAGACCCAGTACTTC
TRBD2	TRBV27	TRBJ2-7	.	15	CASRTEGEGSYEQYF	TGTGCCAGCAGGACGGAAGGGGAGGGATCCTACGAGCAGTACTTC
TRBD1	TRBV19	TRBJ1-5	few	14	CASSPGTGNQPQHF	TGTGCCAGTAGTCCCGGGACAGGCAATCAGCCCCAGCATTTT
.	TRBV6-1	TRBJ2-5	.	15	CASGSSPGSGETQYF	TGTGCCAGCGGGTCATCTCCGGGAAGCGGAGAGACCCAGTACTTC
TRBD1	TRBV19	TRBJ2-1	once	14	CASRDRARYNEQFF	TGTGCCAGTAGGGACAGGGCTCGTTACAATGAGCAGTTCTTC
TRBD1	TRBV20-1	TRBJ1-2	.	13	CSASLGQGVGYTF	TGCAGTGCTAGCCTGGGACAGGGGGTCGGCTACACCTTC